This TCR beta chain was recorded in a study of Ad26.COV2.S vaccination and SARS-CoV-2 variants. Only in-frame clones appear in the TCRdb table, and some are missing; sequencing was by immunoSEQ multiplex PCR. The sample carries some 250,000 clones, approximately 87% recorded once. J lost 4 bases, V lost 5 bases, and 13 bases had no gene match. The CDR3 runs 16 residues. CDR1 and CDR2 from the germline V gene are SGHTA and FQGNSA. Treatment here: some 20 received Ad26.COV2.S at low or high dose, single or two shots; about 5 received placebo; per-sample allocation not given. On day 63 after the first injection, vaccine and placebo recipients gave samples.

The TCR comes from a person aged 18-60 years who received the Ad26.COV2.S COVID-19 vaccine or a placebo. Source: peripheral blood, taken in a trial of Ad26.COV2.S vaccine versus placebo. The rearrangement links TRBV7-2 to TRBJ1-2; 7 nucleotides align to TRBD1. The CDR3 reads CASSAGTAGAFYGYTF. CDR3 DNA: TGTGCCAGCAGCGCCGGGACAGCCGGGGCATTCTATGGCTACACCTTC.